This T cell receptor (beta chain) was observed in a study of PD-1 blockade in classical Hodgkin lymphoma. Study-wide results and caveats: Newly diagnosed patients reportedly had lower baseline TCR diversity than healthy donors. Individuals who commenced nivolumab within less than 1 year of ASCT were excluded. By C4D1, diversity of CD4+ TCRs had risen significantly, whereas that of CD8+ TCRs had not. Undefined causes, possibly disease activity or prior therapy, underlie the repertoire differences.

Relapses following autologous stem cell transplantation were seen in all patients, with brentuximab vedotin exposure varying. Only in-frame clones appear in the TCRdb table, and some are missing; sequencing was by immunoSEQ multiplex PCR. The table shows about 41,000 clones, with over 70% occurring only once. CDR1 and CDR2 from the germline V gene are GTSNPN and SVGIG (reference sequence). The CDR3 spans 14 residues. V lost 4 bases, J lost 0 bases, and 9 bases lay in between. Turning to this clone: What it recognizes is unknown. The same CDR3 arises from other DNA sequences in this sample as well.

Source: peripheral blood mononuclear cells (PBMCs), taken at baseline. This TCR was sampled from a human donor with classical Hodgkin lymphoma. The chain employs TRBV30 and TRBJ2-2; D may be TRBD1 (6 bases). Here the CDR3 DNA reads TGTGCCTGGAAATGGGGGCCGAACACCGGGGAGCTGTTTTTT. As protein: CAWKWGPNTGELFF.